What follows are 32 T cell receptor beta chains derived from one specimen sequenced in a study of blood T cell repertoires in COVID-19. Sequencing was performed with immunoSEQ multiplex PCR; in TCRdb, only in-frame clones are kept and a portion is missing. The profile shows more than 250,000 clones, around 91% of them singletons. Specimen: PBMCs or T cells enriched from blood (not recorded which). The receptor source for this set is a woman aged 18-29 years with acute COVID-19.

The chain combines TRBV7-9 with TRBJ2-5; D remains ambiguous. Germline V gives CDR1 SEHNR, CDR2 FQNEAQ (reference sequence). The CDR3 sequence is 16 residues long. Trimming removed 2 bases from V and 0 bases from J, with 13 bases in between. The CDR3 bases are TGTGCCAGCAGCTTATTTGGCAGATTTAACCAAGAGACCCAGTACTTC. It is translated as CASSLFGRFNQETQYF.

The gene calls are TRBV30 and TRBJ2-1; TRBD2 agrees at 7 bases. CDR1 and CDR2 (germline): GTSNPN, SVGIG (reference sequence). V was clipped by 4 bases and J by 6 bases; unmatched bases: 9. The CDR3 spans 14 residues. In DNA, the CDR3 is TGTGCCTGGAATCCAGGACTAGTGAGCAATGAGCAGTTCTTC. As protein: CAWNPGLVSNEQFF.

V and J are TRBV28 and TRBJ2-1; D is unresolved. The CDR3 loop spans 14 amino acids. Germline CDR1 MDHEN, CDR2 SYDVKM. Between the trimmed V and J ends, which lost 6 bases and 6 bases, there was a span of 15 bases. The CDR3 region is CASRPPRPPNEQFF. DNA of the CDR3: TGTGCCAGCAGACCTCCGCGCCCCCCCAATGAGCAGTTCTTC.

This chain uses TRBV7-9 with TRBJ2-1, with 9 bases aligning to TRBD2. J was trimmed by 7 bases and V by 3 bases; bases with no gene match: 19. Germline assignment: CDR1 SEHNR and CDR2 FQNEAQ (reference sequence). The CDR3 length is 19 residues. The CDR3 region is CASSFRGRLAGDSRNEQFF. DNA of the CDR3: TGTGCCAGCAGCTTTAGGGGACGATTAGCGGGAGATTCGAGGAATGAGCAGTTCTTC.

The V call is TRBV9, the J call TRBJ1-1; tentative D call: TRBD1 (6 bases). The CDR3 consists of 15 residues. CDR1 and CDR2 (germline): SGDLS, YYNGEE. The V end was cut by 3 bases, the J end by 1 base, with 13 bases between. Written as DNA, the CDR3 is TGTGCCAGCAGCGCTCAACCGGGACAGAACACTGAAGCTTTCTTT. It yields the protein CASSAQPGQNTEAFF.

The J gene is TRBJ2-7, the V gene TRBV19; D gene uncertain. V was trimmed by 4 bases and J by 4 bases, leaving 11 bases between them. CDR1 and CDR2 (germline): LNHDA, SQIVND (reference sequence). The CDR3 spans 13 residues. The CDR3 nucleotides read TGTGCCAGTAGTACGAAGCCCCGGTACGAGCAGTACTTC. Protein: CASSTKPRYEQYF.

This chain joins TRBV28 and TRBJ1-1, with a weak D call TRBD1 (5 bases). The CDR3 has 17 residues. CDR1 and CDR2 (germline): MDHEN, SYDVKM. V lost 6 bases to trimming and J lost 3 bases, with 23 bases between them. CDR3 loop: CASRTFGGSGVDTEAFF. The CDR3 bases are TGTGCCAGCAGGACCTTTGGGGGGTCGGGGGTGGACACTGAAGCTTTCTTT.

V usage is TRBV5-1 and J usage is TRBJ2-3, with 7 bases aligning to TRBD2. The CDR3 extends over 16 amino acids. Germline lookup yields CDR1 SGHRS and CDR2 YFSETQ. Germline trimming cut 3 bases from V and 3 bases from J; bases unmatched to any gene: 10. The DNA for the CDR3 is TGCGCCAGCAGCTCCCTGCCCAGCGGGACGACAGATACGCAGTATTTT. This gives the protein CASSSLPSGTTDTQYF.

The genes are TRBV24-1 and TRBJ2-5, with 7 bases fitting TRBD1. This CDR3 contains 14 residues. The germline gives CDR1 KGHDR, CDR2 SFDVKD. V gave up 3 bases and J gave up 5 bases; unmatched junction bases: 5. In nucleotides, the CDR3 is TGTGCCACCAGTGATGGGGACAGTCCGGAGACCCAGTACTTC. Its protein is CATSDGDSPETQYF.

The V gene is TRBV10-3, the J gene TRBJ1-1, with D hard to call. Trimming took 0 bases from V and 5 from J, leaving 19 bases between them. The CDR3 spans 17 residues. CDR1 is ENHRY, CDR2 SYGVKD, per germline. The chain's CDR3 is CAISESSLLRDWTEAFF. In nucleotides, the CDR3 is TGTGCCATCAGTGAGTCTTCCCTTCTTCGGGATTGGACTGAAGCTTTCTTT.

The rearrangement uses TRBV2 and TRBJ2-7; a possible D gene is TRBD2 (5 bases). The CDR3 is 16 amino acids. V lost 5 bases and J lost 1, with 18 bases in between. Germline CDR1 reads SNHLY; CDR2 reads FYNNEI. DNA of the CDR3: TGTGCCAGCAGTCTGACCGGGATCGATGGTTCCTACGAGCAGTACTTC. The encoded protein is CASSLTGIDGSYEQYF.

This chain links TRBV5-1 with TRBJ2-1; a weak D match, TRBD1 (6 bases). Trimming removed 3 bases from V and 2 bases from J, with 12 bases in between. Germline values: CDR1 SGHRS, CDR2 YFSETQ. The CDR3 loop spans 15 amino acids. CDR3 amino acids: CASSYTGNTYNEQFF. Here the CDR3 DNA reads TGCGCCAGCAGCTATACAGGGAACACCTACAATGAGCAGTTCTTC.

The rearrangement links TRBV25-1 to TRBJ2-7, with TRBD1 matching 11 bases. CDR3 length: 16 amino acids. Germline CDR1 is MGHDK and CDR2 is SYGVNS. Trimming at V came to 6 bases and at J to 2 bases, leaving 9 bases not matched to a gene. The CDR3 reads CASSREDRGRPYEQYF. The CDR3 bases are TGTGCCAGCAGCCGAGAGGACAGGGGGCGCCCCTACGAGCAGTACTTC.

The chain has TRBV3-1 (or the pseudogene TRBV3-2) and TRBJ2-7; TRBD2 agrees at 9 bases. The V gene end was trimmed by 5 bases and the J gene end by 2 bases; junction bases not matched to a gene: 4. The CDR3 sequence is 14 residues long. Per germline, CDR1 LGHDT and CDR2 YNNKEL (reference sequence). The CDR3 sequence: CASSDLAGTYEQYF. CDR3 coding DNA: TGTGCCAGCAGCGATCTAGCGGGGACCTACGAGCAGTACTTC.

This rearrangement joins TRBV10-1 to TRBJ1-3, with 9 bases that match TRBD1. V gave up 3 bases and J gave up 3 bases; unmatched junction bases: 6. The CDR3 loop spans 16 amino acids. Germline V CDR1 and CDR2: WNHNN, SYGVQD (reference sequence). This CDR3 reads CASSDGQGLDGNTIYF. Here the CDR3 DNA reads TGCGCCAGCAGTGATGGACAGGGGCTGGATGGAAACACCATATATTTT.

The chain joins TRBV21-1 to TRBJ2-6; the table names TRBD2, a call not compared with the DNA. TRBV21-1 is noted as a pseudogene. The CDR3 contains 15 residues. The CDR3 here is CASSKERSGANVLTF. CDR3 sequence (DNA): TGTGCCAGCAGCAAAGAGCGCTCTGGGGCCAACGTCCTGACTTTC.

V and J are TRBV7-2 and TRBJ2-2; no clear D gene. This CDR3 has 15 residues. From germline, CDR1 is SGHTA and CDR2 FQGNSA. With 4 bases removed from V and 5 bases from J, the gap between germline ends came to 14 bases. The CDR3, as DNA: TGTGCCAGCAGCTACTCGTCGACTGGGACCGGGGAGCTGTTTTTT. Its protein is CASSYSSTGTGELFF. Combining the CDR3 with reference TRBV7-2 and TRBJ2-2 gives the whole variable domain GAGVSQSPSNKVTEKGKDVELRCDPISGHTALYWYRQSLGQGLEFLIYFQGNSAPDKSGLPSDRFSAERTGGSVSTLTIQRTQQEDSAVYLCASSYSSTGTGELFFGEGSRLTVL.

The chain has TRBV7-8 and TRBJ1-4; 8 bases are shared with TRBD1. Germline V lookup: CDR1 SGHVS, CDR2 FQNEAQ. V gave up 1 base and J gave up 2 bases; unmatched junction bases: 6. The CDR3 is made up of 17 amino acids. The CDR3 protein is CASSLGGQGWTNEKLFF. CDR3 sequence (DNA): TGTGCCAGCAGCTTAGGCGGACAGGGATGGACTAATGAAAAACTGTTTTTT.

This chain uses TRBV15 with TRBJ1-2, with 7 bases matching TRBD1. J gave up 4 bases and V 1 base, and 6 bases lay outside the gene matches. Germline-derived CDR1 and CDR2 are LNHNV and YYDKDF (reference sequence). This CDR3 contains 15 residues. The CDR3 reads CATSRGQTGAYGYTF. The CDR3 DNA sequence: TGTGCCACCAGCAGAGGCCAAACAGGGGCCTATGGCTACACCTTC.

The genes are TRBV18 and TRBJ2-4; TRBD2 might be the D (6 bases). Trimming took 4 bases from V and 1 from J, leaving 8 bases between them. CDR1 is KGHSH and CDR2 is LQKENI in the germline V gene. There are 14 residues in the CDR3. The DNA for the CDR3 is TGTGCCAGCTCACGGAGGGAGGCCAAAAACATTCAGTACTTC. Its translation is CASSRREAKNIQYF.

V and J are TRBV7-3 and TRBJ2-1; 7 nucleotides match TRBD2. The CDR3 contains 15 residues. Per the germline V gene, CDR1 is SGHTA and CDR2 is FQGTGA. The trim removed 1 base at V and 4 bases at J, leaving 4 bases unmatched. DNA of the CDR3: TGTGCCAGCAGCTTAATCGGGGGGTCTTACAATGAGCAGTTCTTC. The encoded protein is CASSLIGGSYNEQFF.

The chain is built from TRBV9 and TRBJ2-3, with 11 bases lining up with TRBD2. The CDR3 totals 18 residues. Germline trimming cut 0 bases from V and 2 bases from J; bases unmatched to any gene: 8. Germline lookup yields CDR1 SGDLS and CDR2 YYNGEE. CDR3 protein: CASSVASWTSGFTDTQYF. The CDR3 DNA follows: TGTGCCAGCAGCGTAGCCTCTTGGACTAGCGGGTTCACAGATACGCAGTATTTT.

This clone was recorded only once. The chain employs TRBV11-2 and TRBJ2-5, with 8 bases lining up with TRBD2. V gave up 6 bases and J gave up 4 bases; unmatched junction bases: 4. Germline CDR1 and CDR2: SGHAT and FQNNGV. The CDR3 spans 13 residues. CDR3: CASSPGGGETQYF. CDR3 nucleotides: TGTGCCAGCAGTCCGGGGGGGGGAGAGACCCAGTACTTC.

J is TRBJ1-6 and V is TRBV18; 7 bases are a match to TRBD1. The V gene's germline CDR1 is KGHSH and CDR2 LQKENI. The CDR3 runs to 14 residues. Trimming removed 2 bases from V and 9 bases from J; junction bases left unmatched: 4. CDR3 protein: CASSPEGAGSPLHF. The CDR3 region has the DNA TGTGCCAGCTCACCAGAGGGGGCTGGTTCACCCCTCCACTTT.

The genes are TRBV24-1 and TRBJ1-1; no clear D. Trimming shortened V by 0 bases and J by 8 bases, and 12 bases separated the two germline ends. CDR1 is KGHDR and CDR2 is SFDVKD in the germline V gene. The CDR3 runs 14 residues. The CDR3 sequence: CATSDLIDNPEAFF. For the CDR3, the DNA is TGTGCCACCAGTGATTTGATTGACAATCCGGAAGCTTTCTTT.

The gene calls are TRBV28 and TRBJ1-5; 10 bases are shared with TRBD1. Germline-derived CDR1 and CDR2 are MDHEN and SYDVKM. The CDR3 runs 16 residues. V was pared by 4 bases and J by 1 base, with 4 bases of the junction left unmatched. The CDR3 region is CASSYAGQGSNQPQHF. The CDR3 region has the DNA TGTGCCAGCAGTTACGCGGGACAGGGGAGCAATCAGCCCCAGCATTTT.

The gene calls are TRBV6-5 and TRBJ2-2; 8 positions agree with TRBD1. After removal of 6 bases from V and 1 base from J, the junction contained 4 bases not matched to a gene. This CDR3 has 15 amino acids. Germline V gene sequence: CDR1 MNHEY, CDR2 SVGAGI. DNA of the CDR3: TGTGCCAGCAGAACCGGGACAGGGAACACCGGGGAGCTGTTTTTT. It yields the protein CASRTGTGNTGELFF.

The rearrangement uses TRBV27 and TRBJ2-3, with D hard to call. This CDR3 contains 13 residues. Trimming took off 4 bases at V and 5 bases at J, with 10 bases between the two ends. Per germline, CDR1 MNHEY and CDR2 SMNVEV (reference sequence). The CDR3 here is CASSYGFEDTQYF. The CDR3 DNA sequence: TGTGCCAGCAGTTACGGGTTTGAAGATACGCAGTATTTT.

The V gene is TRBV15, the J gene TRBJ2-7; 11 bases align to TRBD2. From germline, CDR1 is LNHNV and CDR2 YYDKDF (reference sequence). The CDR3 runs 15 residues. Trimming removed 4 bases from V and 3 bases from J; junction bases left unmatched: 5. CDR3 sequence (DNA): TGTGCCACCAGCAAAGGACTAGCGGGCAGCTACGAGCAGTACTTC. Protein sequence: CATSKGLAGSYEQYF. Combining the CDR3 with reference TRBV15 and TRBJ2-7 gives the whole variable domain DAMVIQNPRYQVTQFGKPVTLSCSQTLNHNVMYWYQQKSSQAPKLLFHYYDKDFNNEADTPDNFQSRRPNTSFCFLDIRSPGLGDTAMYLCATSKGLAGSYEQYFGPGTRLTVT.

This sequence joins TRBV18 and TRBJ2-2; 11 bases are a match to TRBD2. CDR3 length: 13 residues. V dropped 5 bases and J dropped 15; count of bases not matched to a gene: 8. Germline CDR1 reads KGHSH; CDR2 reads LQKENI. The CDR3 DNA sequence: TGTGCCAGCTCAGACCAAGGGGGACTAGCGGTGTTTTTT. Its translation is CASSDQGGLAVFF.

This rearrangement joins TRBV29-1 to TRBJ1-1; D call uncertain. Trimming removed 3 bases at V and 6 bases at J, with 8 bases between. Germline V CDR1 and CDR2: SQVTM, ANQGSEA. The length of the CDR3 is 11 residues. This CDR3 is CSVEVGAEAFF. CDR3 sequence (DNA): TGCAGCGTTGAGGTGGGAGCTGAAGCTTTCTTT.

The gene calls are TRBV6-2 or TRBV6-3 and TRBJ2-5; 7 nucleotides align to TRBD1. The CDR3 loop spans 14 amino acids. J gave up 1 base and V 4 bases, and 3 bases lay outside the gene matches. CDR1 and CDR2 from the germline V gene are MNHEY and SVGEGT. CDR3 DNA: TGTGCCAGCAGTTGGGGACAGCCCCAAGAGACCCAGTACTTC. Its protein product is CASSWGQPQETQYF.